What follows are 9 T cell receptor beta chains derived from one specimen sequenced in a study of blood T cell repertoires in COVID-19. Libraries were prepared by immunoSEQ multiplex PCR; TCRdb keeps only in-frame clonotypes and omits some of them. The sample has some 150,000 clones, roughly nine tenths seen once. Material: peripheral blood. The origin of the receptors is a man in his 60s with acute or convalescent COVID-19.

The chain employs TRBV3-1 (or the pseudogene TRBV3-2) and TRBJ1-2; D unresolved. The CDR3 has 13 residues. Germline V gives CDR1 LGHDT, CDR2 YNNKEL (reference sequence). V was trimmed by 3 bases and J by 4 bases, leaving 9 bases between them. As DNA, the CDR3 is TGTGCCAGCAGCCAGGGCACATTCTATGGCTACACCTTC. Its protein is CASSQGTFYGYTF.

The chain recombines TRBV6-4 with TRBJ1-6; no reliable D call. Germline CDR1 is MRHNA and CDR2 is SNTAGT. The germline V and J ends were trimmed by 10 bases and 10 bases, with 17 bases remaining between them. CDR3 length: 13 amino acids. CDR3 nucleotide sequence: TGTGCCACAATTCGGGGAGAAGGATCACCCCTCCACTTT. Its protein product is CATIRGEGSPLHF.

The chain has TRBV6-5 and TRBJ1-2; D unresolved. Germline CDR1 and CDR2: MNHEY and SVGAGI. V was clipped by 0 bases and J by 6 bases, with 8 bases between them. The CDR3 spans 13 residues. CDR3: CASSYSSGDGYTF. In DNA form, the CDR3 reads TGTGCCAGCAGTTACTCGAGCGGGGATGGCTACACCTTC.

This rearrangement joins TRBV6-5 to TRBJ1-4, with 7 bases aligning to TRBD1. CDR1 is MNHEY and CDR2 is SVGAGI in the germline V gene. V lost 7 bases to trimming and J lost 7 bases; unmatched junction nucleotides: 9. CDR3 length: 14 amino acids. CDR3 sequence: CASTRGTAGEKLFF. In DNA, the CDR3 is TGTGCCAGCACCCGAGGGACAGCGGGTGAAAAACTGTTTTTT.

The J gene is TRBJ2-2, the V gene TRBV19, with D possibly TRBD2 on 7 matching bases. The CDR3 runs to 15 residues. Germline lookup yields CDR1 LNHDA and CDR2 SQIVND (reference sequence). Trimming shortened V by 7 bases and J by 1 base, and 13 bases separated the two germline ends. CDR3 sequence reads: CASTSGGLNTGELFF. The CDR3 coding sequence is TGTGCCAGTACGTCCGGGGGGCTGAACACCGGGGAGCTGTTTTTT.

The J gene is TRBJ1-4, the V gene TRBV5-4, with D uncertain. In germline, CDR1 is SGHNT, CDR2 YYREEE (reference sequence). This CDR3 has 12 residues. V lost 4 bases to trimming and J lost 7 bases, with 8 bases between them. The CDR3 DNA follows: TGTGCCAGCAGCGGGAGTGGTGAAAAACTGTTTTTT. It specifies CASSGSGEKLFF.

Note on this clone: At the DNA level, this CDR3 is encoded by other sequences in the same sample as well. J is TRBJ1-2 and V is TRBV10-3, with D possibly TRBD1 on 5 matching bases. V dropped 0 bases and J dropped 5 bases, with 7 bases sitting between them. The CDR3 has 13 amino acids. CDR1 is ENHRY and CDR2 is SYGVKD in the germline V gene. CDR3 loop: CAISESGGYGYTF. Here the CDR3 DNA reads TGTGCCATCAGTGAGTCGGGGGGTTATGGCTACACCTTC.

The genes are TRBV3-1 (or the pseudogene TRBV3-2) and TRBJ2-1, with 11 bases matching TRBD2. Germline trimming cut 3 bases from V and 4 bases from J; bases unmatched to any gene: 17. The CDR3 covers 20 residues. Looked up from germline, CDR1 is LGHDT and CDR2 is YNNKEL (reference sequence). The CDR3: CASSQSSGGRVAVRYNEQFF. CDR3 bases: TGTGCCAGCAGCCAGTCTAGCGGGGGGCGGGTAGCAGTTCGGTACAATGAGCAGTTCTTC.

This rearrangement joins TRBV30 to TRBJ1-4, with TRBD1 matching over 9 bases. The trim removed 4 bases at V and 7 bases at J, leaving 10 bases unmatched. Per the germline V gene, CDR1 is GTSNPN and CDR2 is SVGIG (reference sequence). The CDR3 covers 15 residues. The CDR3 sequence: CAWTRGGTGSEKLFF. In nucleotides, the CDR3 is TGTGCCTGGACCCGGGGGGGGACAGGGAGTGAAAAACTGTTTTTT.